This TCR beta chain was documented in a study of blood T cell repertoires in COVID-19. Germline assignment: CDR1 SGDLS and CDR2 YYNGEE. Trimming cost V 4 bases and J 9 bases; bases outside gene matches: 25. The CDR3 spans 20 residues. Sequenced by immunoSEQ multiplex PCR; TCRdb stores in-frame clones only, minus some. The sample has over 200,000 clones, 80% to 90% seen once. Grouping used clinical history reported by participants in a survey and questionnaire. Exposed study participants had met a COVID-19 case within 2 weeks before entry. The specimen sequenced was PBMCs or T cells enriched from blood (not recorded which). This clonotype originated in a woman in her 30s who had been exposed to COVID-19. The rearrangement links TRBV9 to TRBJ2-1; 10 bases map to TRBD2. CDR3 sequence (DNA): TGTGCCAGCAGCTCTAGTGGACCAGCGGGAGGGCCGAGAAATTACCGTGAGCAGTTCTTC. Translated, it gives CASSSSGPAGGPRNYREQFF.